A single sample gave rise to the 32 T cell receptor beta chains below, sequenced in a study of shared clonotypes between healthy human individuals. Some clones are missing from TCRdb's copy, which holds only in-frame ones; the method was immunoSEQ multiplex PCR. The repertoire consists of 800,000 or so clones, with 90% to 98% occurring once and the leading ten covering about 0.25%. Cells designated naive CD8 were CD45RO-negative and were positively selected for CCR7, with terminally differentiated effector memory CD45RA+ cells excluded. The sample comprised naive CD8+ T cells sorted from blood. These receptors were taken from a man aged 30 to 45 in good health.

About this clone itself: The germline gene is not matched at one end of the junction; a read error may be the cause. The gene calls are TRBV7-9 and TRBJ1-5; D uncertain. The CDR3 sequence is 14 residues long. The germline gives CDR1 SEHNR, CDR2 FQNEAQ (reference sequence). CDR3 residues: CASSRVDSDQPQHF. In nucleotides, the CDR3 is TGTGCCAGCAGCCGGGTCGATAGCGATCAGCCCCAGCATTTT.

The chain joins TRBV11-2 to TRBJ2-5; 7 bases are shared with TRBD1. The junction had 9 bases not matched to a gene; V was cut back by 6 bases and J by 2 bases. The CDR3 spans 15 residues. Germline assignment: CDR1 SGHAT and CDR2 FQNNGV. CDR3 sequence reads: CASRVRQGGQETQYF. DNA of the CDR3: TGTGCCAGCAGAGTCCGACAGGGCGGTCAAGAGACCCAGTACTTC.

The chain couples TRBV7-8 to TRBJ2-7; 7 bases fit TRBD2. CDR1 SGHVS and CDR2 FQNEAQ come from the germline V gene. J was trimmed by 6 bases and V by 3 bases; bases with no gene match: 11. The CDR3 has 15 residues. For the CDR3, the DNA is TGTGCCAGCAGCTTTGGACTAGGAGGGGTCTCCGAGCAGTACTTC. It specifies CASSFGLGGVSEQYF.

The chain has TRBV27 and TRBJ1-1, with D possibly TRBD1 on 6 matching bases. V was pared by 2 bases and J by 0 bases, with 7 bases between. Germline CDR1 reads MNHEY; CDR2 reads SMNVEV (reference sequence). The CDR3 covers 14 residues. Here the CDR3 reads CASSLGGLNTEAFF. The CDR3 bases are TGTGCCAGCAGTTTAGGGGGCCTGAACACTGAAGCTTTCTTT.

This chain links TRBV5-5 with TRBJ1-2, with 9 bases matching TRBD1. This CDR3 contains 15 residues. The V gene's germline CDR1 is SGHKS and CDR2 YYEKEE (reference sequence). V gave up 0 bases and J gave up 6 bases; unmatched junction bases: 6. The CDR3 bases are TGTGCCAGCAGCTTGGAAATTCGGACAGGGGATGGCTACACCTTC. It is translated as CASSLEIRTGDGYTF.

V gene TRBV10-2 combines with J gene TRBJ1-5; D is undetermined. There are 13 residues in the CDR3. V shed 6 bases and J shed 6 bases, with 12 bases lying between them. Germline-derived CDR1 and CDR2 are WSHSY and SAAADI. CDR3 residues: CASSLRETQPQHF. The CDR3 coding sequence is TGCGCCAGCAGCCTTCGGGAAACTCAGCCCCAGCATTTT.

The rearrangement uses TRBV18 and TRBJ2-7; D not certain. The V gene lost 0 bases and the J gene lost 7 bases, with 10 bases spanning the gap. The CDR3 sequence is 13 residues long. The V gene's germline CDR1 is KGHSH and CDR2 LQKENI. The CDR3: CASSPPSEIEQYF. The CDR3 DNA reads as TGTGCCAGCTCACCACCGAGTGAGATAGAGCAGTACTTC.

Note on this clone: The sample carries other DNA sequences with the same CDR3. The V gene is TRBV9, the J gene TRBJ1-3; no definite D call. Germline V gene lookup returns CDR1 SGDLS and CDR2 YYNGEE. The CDR3 is 10 residues long. V lost 7 bases and J lost 4, with 3 bases in between. This CDR3 reads CASAGNTIYF. The CDR3, as DNA: TGTGCCAGCGCGGGAAACACCATATATTTT.

This chain uses TRBV7-8 with TRBJ1-1, with 11 bases that match TRBD1. V shed 5 bases and J 5 bases; nucleotides not matched to a gene: 10. CDR1 is SGHVS and CDR2 is FQNEAQ in the germline V gene. The CDR3 has 16 residues. The CDR3 bases are TGTGCCAGCAGCGACCGGGACAGGGGGATTCGGACTGAAGCTTTCTTT. Its protein is CASSDRDRGIRTEAFF.

In DNA form, the CDR3 reads TGTGCCAGCAGTTTATTTGGGACCCAGTACTTC. It encodes CASSLFGTQYF. This chain connects TRBV27 to TRBJ2-5; D is undetermined. The germline gives CDR1 MNHEY, CDR2 SMNVEV (reference sequence). The germline V and J ends were trimmed by 1 base and 7 bases, with 4 bases remaining between them. The CDR3 is 11 amino acids.

This clone was counted a single time. This chain uses TRBV7-9 with TRBJ2-4; 8 nucleotides agree with TRBD1. Germline CDR1 SEHNR, CDR2 FQNEAQ (reference sequence). V dropped 1 base and J dropped 5; count of bases not matched to a gene: 1. The CDR3 extends over 14 amino acids. The CDR3 nucleotides read TGTGCCAGCAGCTTAGGGGACAGGCAAAACATTCAGTACTTC. This gives the protein CASSLGDRQNIQYF.

CDR3 in amino acids: CSATIRDRGPYEQYF. DNA for the CDR3: TGCAGCGCTACTATCCGGGACAGGGGTCCCTACGAGCAGTACTTC. This sequence joins TRBV29-1 and TRBJ2-7, with 10 bases lining up with TRBD1. CDR3 size: 15 residues. Germline CDR1 reads SQVTM; CDR2 reads ANQGSEA. The ends lost 7 bases at V and 2 bases at J; junction bases unmatched: 11.

This sequence joins TRBV11-3 and TRBJ2-2; D is tentatively TRBD1 or TRBD2 (5 bases each). There are 17 residues in the CDR3. The V and J ends lost 5 bases and 2 bases respectively, with 18 bases between them. The germline V gene has CDR1 SGHNT and CDR2 YENEEA. The chain's CDR3 is CASSPPPGTLNTGELFF. The CDR3 DNA reads as TGTGCCAGCAGCCCACCCCCGGGGACCTTAAACACCGGGGAGCTGTTTTTT.

The V gene is TRBV7-9, the J gene TRBJ2-7, with 9 bases aligning to TRBD1. Germline V lookup: CDR1 SEHNR, CDR2 FQNEAQ (reference sequence). The CDR3 is 14 residues long. The trim removed 5 bases at V and 4 bases at J, leaving 6 bases unmatched. The CDR3 reads CASSPGTGWYEQYF. The CDR3 DNA is TGTGCCAGCAGCCCTGGGACAGGGTGGTACGAGCAGTACTTC.

The sample holds one count of this clone. The CDR3: CASSASGTSGRYANTGELFF. CDR3 DNA sequence: TGTGCCAGCAGTGCTTCCGGGACTAGCGGGAGGTACGCGAACACCGGGGAGCTGTTTTTT. The V call is TRBV2, the J call TRBJ2-2; 15 nucleotides match TRBD2. CDR3 size: 20 residues. Germline V gene sequence: CDR1 SNHLY, CDR2 FYNNEI. V lost 4 bases and J lost 0; bases outside the gene matches: 9.

This chain links TRBV29-1 with TRBJ2-2, with 10 bases fitting TRBD2. CDR3 size: 14 residues. Germline CDR1 is SQVTM and CDR2 is ANQGSEA. Trimming removed 5 bases from V and 5 bases from J; junction bases left unmatched: 5. The chain's CDR3 is CSVWLAGETGELFF. The CDR3 nucleotides read TGCAGCGTTTGGCTAGCGGGAGAGACCGGGGAGCTGTTTTTT.

V gene TRBV18 combines with J gene TRBJ2-1; 11 positions match TRBD2. The V gene's germline CDR1 is KGHSH and CDR2 LQKENI. V lost 2 bases to trimming and J lost 9 bases; unmatched junction nucleotides: 6. CDR3 size: 15 residues. The CDR3 protein is CASSPKGLAGGEQFF. DNA for the CDR3: TGTGCCAGCTCACCAAAAGGGCTAGCGGGAGGTGAGCAGTTCTTC.

The V and J genes are TRBV29-1 and TRBJ2-7; no clear D. The CDR3 runs 13 residues. Germline CDR1 SQVTM, CDR2 ANQGSEA. Trimming pared 4 bases from V and 4 bases from J, leaving 14 bases between. Here the CDR3 reads CSVAWTDDYEQYF. The CDR3 region has the DNA TGCAGCGTTGCTTGGACCGATGATTACGAGCAGTACTTC.

The chain has TRBV14 and TRBJ1-3; 7 nucleotides align to TRBD1. Trimming cost V 2 bases and J 4 bases; bases outside gene matches: 2. The CDR3 is 14 residues long. Germline CDR1 SGHDN, CDR2 FVKESK. CDR3 protein: CASSQTGAGNTIYF. The CDR3 region has the DNA TGTGCCAGCAGCCAAACAGGGGCAGGAAACACCATATATTTT.

In its sample, this clone was seen once. The rearrangement uses TRBV5-1 and TRBJ1-1; D remains ambiguous. Germline V gene sequence: CDR1 SGHRS, CDR2 YFSETQ. The germline V and J ends were trimmed by 0 bases and 0 bases, with 9 bases remaining between them. This CDR3 has 15 amino acids. This CDR3 is CASSLGRDMNTEAFF. In DNA, the CDR3 is TGCGCCAGCAGCTTGGGGCGTGACATGAACACTGAAGCTTTCTTT.

This rearrangement joins TRBV5-1 to TRBJ2-3; 13 nucleotides agree with TRBD2. Trimming cost V 5 bases and J 4 bases; bases outside gene matches: 7. Germline-derived CDR1 and CDR2 are SGHRS and YFSETQ. This CDR3 has 16 amino acids. The CDR3: CASRAGTSGNADTQYF. CDR3 coding DNA: TGCGCCAGCAGGGCCGGGACTAGCGGGAACGCAGATACGCAGTATTTT. Using reference TRBV5-1 and TRBJ2-3 for the parts outside the CDR3, the full variable domain is KAGVTQTPRYLIKTRGQQVTLSCSPISGHRSVSWYQQTPGQGLQFLFEYFSETQRNKGNFPGRFSGRQFSNSRSEMNVSTLELGDSALYLCASRAGTSGNADTQYFGPGTRLTVL.

The CDR3 spells CASGNRDEGNQPQHF. In DNA, the CDR3 is TGTGCCAGCGGAAACAGGGACGAGGGCAATCAGCCCCAGCATTTT. The J gene is TRBJ1-5, the V gene TRBV27, with TRBD1 as a possible D gene (6 bases). Per the germline V gene, CDR1 is MNHEY and CDR2 is SMNVEV (reference sequence). V lost 8 bases to trimming and J lost 2 bases, with 16 bases between them. This CDR3 contains 15 residues.

The genes are TRBV20-1 and TRBJ1-5; D is ambiguous. Germline lookup yields CDR1 DFQATT and CDR2 SNEGSKA (reference sequence). The CDR3 is 11 residues long. V shed 2 bases and J shed 7 bases, with 6 bases lying between them. The CDR3 region is CSARSEQPQHF. The CDR3, as DNA: TGCAGTGCTAGAAGTGAGCAGCCCCAGCATTTT.

The chain couples TRBV28 to TRBJ2-1, with D possibly being TRBD1 (5 bases). V was trimmed by 2 bases and J by 3 bases, leaving 17 bases between them. Germline CDR1 is MDHEN and CDR2 is SYDVKM. The CDR3 is 17 residues long. CDR3 in DNA: TGTGCCAGCAGTTTAGAGACAGTTGGGGCGAACTACAATGAGCAGTTCTTC. Translation: CASSLETVGANYNEQFF.

The gene calls are TRBV6-1 and TRBJ2-7, with D unresolved. CDR3 size: 16 residues. V was clipped by 2 bases and J by 3 bases, with 17 bases between them. CDR1 MNHNS and CDR2 SASEGT come from the germline V gene. The CDR3 loop reads CASSELMGFRFYEQYF. The CDR3 region has the DNA TGTGCCAGCAGTGAACTCATGGGGTTCAGATTCTACGAGCAGTACTTC.

The genes are TRBV11-2 and TRBJ2-5, with D uncertain. V lost 5 bases, J lost 1 base, and 17 bases lay in between. The CDR3 contains 16 residues. Looked up from germline, CDR1 is SGHAT and CDR2 is FQNNGV. The CDR3 region has the DNA TGTGCCAGCAGCCCCTCCCCTGGGGATATCCAAGAGACCCAGTACTTC. Amino acid sequence: CASSPSPGDIQETQYF. Full variable domain (missing parts from reference TRBV11-2 and TRBJ2-5): EAGVAQSPRYKIIEKRQSVAFWCNPISGHATLYWYQQILGQGPKLLIQFQNNGVVDDSQLPKDRFSAERLKGVDSTLKIQPAKLEDSAVYLCASSPSPGDIQETQYFGPGTRLLVL.

Here the CDR3 DNA reads TGTGCCAGCAGTCCGGTGGGGACAGGGACCCAGCCCCAGCATTTT. This codes for CASSPVGTGTQPQHF. This rearrangement joins TRBV6-5 to TRBJ1-5, with 9 bases that match TRBD1. This CDR3 spans 15 amino acids. CDR1 MNHEY and CDR2 SVGAGI come from the germline V gene. V was clipped by 5 bases and J by 7 bases; unmatched bases: 9.

The rearrangement links TRBV7-9 to TRBJ1-2; 9 bases agree with TRBD1. This CDR3 spans 13 amino acids. The V segment lost 9 bases and the J segment 5 bases; nucleotides outside the gene matches: 7. CDR1 is SEHNR, CDR2 FQNEAQ, per germline (reference sequence). Written as DNA, the CDR3 is TGTGCCAGTCAGGACAGGGGTCCGTATGGCTACACCTTC. The encoded protein is CASQDRGPYGYTF.

A note on this clone: The identical CDR3 is also encoded by other nucleotide sequences in the sample. The V call is TRBV27, the J call TRBJ2-7; possibly TRBD1 for D (5 bases). V dropped 3 bases and J dropped 0 bases, with 6 bases sitting between them. This CDR3 has 13 residues. Germline V gene lookup returns CDR1 MNHEY and CDR2 SMNVEV (reference sequence). The CDR3 protein is CASSFRGSYEQYF. Written as DNA, the CDR3 is TGTGCCAGCAGTTTTAGGGGCTCCTACGAGCAGTACTTC.

CDR3 coding DNA: TGTGCCAGTACGGACGGATCCTACGAGCAGTACTTC. Translated: CASTDGSYEQYF. This sequence joins TRBV19 and TRBJ2-7; the D is unclear. The V end lost 7 bases, the J end lost 1 base, and 8 bases lay between the germline ends. This CDR3 region has 12 residues. Germline V gene data show CDR1 as LNHDA and CDR2 as SQIVND (reference sequence).

The rearrangement uses TRBV29-1 and TRBJ2-1; 10 bases agree with TRBD2. CDR3 size: 16 residues. Germline-derived CDR1 and CDR2 are SQVTM and ANQGSEA. The J segment lost 4 bases and the V segment lost 2 bases, leaving 8 bases of the junction unmatched. The CDR3 bases are TGCAGCGTTGAATTCCTAGCGGGAGATGTGTACAATGAGCAGTTCTTC. Translated: CSVEFLAGDVYNEQFF.

The CDR3 is CASSGGLFRHYF. The CDR3 DNA follows: TGTGCCAGCAGTGGAGGGCTGTTTAGGCATTACTTC. The rearrangement joins TRBV2 to TRBJ2-7; possibly TRBD2 for D (5 bases). V gave up 4 bases and J gave up 13 bases, with 17 bases separating them. The CDR3 runs to 12 residues. Germline values: CDR1 SNHLY, CDR2 FYNNEI.